A selection of T cell receptor beta chains follows, all from one sample in a study of blood T cell repertoires in COVID-19. Assay: immunoSEQ multiplex PCR; the TCRdb copy retains only in-frame clones and omits some. The profile shows 110,000 to 150,000 clones, about nine tenths of them singletons. Sequenced input: peripheral blood. All receptors come from an elderly woman with acute or convalescent COVID-19. Both conserved end residues are part of each CDR3. A D gene is named only where the DNA matches it firmly.

TRBV6-6	TRBD1	CASSFTSTGLSYGYTF
TRBV30	NA	CAFSREKLFF
TRBV4-1	TRBD1	CASSLRPGTGDEKLFF
TRBV20-1	NA	CSASFGGFSNQPQHF
TRBV7-6	NA	CASSLAPRAGNTIYF
TRBV12-1	NA	CASSFDRGRDTEAFF
TRBV5-1	TRBD1	CASSFGGTENSPLHF
TRBV5-1	NA	CASSLGQIGNTIYF
TRBV12-3/TRBV12-4	NA	CASSLGPDYGYTF
TRBV12-5	NA	CASGLGETEVDTQYF
TRBV27	TRBD2	CASSRYSGSNTGELFF
TRBV18	NA	CASSPQRNTGELFF
TRBV7-2	TRBD2	CASSFGGGGARRTGELFF
TRBV9	NA	CASSVDGANTGELFF
TRBV28	NA	CASSRPGNTEAFF
TRBV5-1	TRBD1	CASSFPPGTGDNTEAFF
TRBV27	NA	CASGQRNEKLFF
TRBV6-6	NA	CASSRAQGNTEAFF
TRBV5-1	NA	CASSLAPVGEGPSREAFF
TRBV6-6	TRBD1	CASSSGDRENYGYTF
TRBV7-3	TRBD2	CASSPGGGGLDTQYF
TRBV13	NA	CASSFARGDKNTEAFF
TRBV5-5	NA	CASRGDTGNNEQFF
TRBV28	TRBD1	CASSSNRDRPNYGYTF
TRBV30	TRBD1	CAWSVGSRTGQYF
TRBV7-7	NA	CASSPGQLDTQYF
TRBV3-1/TRBV3-2	TRBD1	CASSQTGDTGELFF
TRBV18	TRBD1	CASSQTIQGAYGYTF
TRBV19	NA	CASSIAARYAYEQYF
TRBV11-2	NA	CASSLVHLRGMETQYF
TRBV4-2	NA	CASSQDPGGDNEKLFF
TRBV3-1/TRBV3-2	TRBD2	CASSQDSSGGLETQYF
TRBV7-8	NA	CASSLANVPGRTFF
TRBV5-5	TRBD1	CASSPPGQGGEQYF
TRBV2	TRBD1	CASRVGQGNSPLHF
TRBV5-1	NA	CASSLSTGNTEAFF
TRBV5-8	TRBD1	CASRPMTGYNEQFF
TRBV19	NA	CASSIEAVSYSNQPQHF
TRBV5-1	NA	CASSSPPGVSTGELFF
TRBV20-1	NA	CSASGGLGQETQYF
TRBV6-2/TRBV6-3	TRBD2	CASSFRTSGGGYSTDTQYF
TRBV2	NA	CASSVDMNTEAFF
TRBV7-9	TRBD1	CASSTRGQGPKGDTQYF
TRBV18	NA	CASSPPALFDTEAFF
TRBV3-1/TRBV3-2	NA	CASSQDFPGEAFF
TRBV2	TRBD1	CASSQQGARNEQYF
TRBV6-6	NA	CASRNTYEQYF
TRBV2	NA	CASKTGVGSGNTIYF
TRBV5-8	TRBD1	CASSPDRVQPQHF
TRBV4-2	NA	CASSQEGGLRASYEQYF
TRBV5-1	NA	CASSLDNSYEQYF
TRBV7-2	TRBD1	CASRRDRGYMGYGYTF
TRBV18	NA	CASSPGPRAGTTRDYGYTF
TRBV11-2	TRBD1	CASSLGYGTGEKLFF
TRBV18	TRBD1	CASSRAGQGADEAFF
TRBV7-9	NA	CASSPPLNFYNYGYTF